What follows describes a single T cell receptor beta chain. Its specificity is unknown. This record belongs to a study of neurological immune-mediated disorders. Study-level results: HTLV-1-associated myelopathy displayed the greatest TCR clonal expansion, and multiple sclerosis exhibited the smallest, lower than that of healthy controls. None of the CDR3 amino acid sequences of expanded clones recurred across subjects, suggesting private repertoires in all groups.

CDR1 is SNHLY, CDR2 FYNNEI, per germline. V was pared by 4 bases and J by 4 bases, with 13 bases between. The length of the CDR3 is 14 residues. Documented time point: longitudinal time-point 2. The unsorted libraries had their origin in 2 million PBMCs stored at -80 C. The making of cDNA relied on 5'RACE with 10-nucleotide random UMIs. TCRdb re-called the 5' RACE reads with MiXCR, one entry per CDR3 protein. The table lists some 100,000 distinct CDR3 sequences, 13% of them singletons. The chain joins TRBV2 to TRBJ1-2; D is undetermined. The sequence came from a female donor with HTLV-1-associated myelopathy (HAM/TSP). Sequenced sample: PBMCs. The CDR3 DNA sequence: TGTGCCAGCAGTGTTTCCGGGGTATCCTATGGCTACACCTTC. Protein product: CASSVSGVSYGYTF.